This entry lists 10 T cell receptor beta chains sequenced from one sample in a study of cytomegalovirus exposure and HLA in healthy donors. Researchers ran the PCR with 60 Vbeta and 13 Jbeta primers. The method was immunoSEQ multiplex PCR; TCRdb's version includes in-frame clones alone and lacks a portion of them. The data show approximately 110,000 clones, with 79% seen just once and approximately 2.8% held by the top ten. Sequencing input: PBMCs. These receptors were taken from a woman aged 35 to 49 in good health and CMV-seronegative.

This sequence joins TRBV30 and TRBJ2-5; the D gene is possibly TRBD2 (5 bases). The J call is uncertain, as TRBJ2-7 better fits the DNA end. The CDR3 sequence is 15 residues long. Germline CDR1 GTSNPN, CDR2 SVGIG (reference sequence). Written as DNA, the CDR3 is TGTGCCTGGAGCTCTCTCGGGGTCGAATTCTACGAGCAGTACTTC. Its protein product is CAWSSLGVEFYEQYF.

This clone was observed once. The J gene is TRBJ2-2, the V gene TRBV15; 10 positions agree with TRBD2. Germline-derived CDR1 and CDR2 are LNHNV and YYDKDF (reference sequence). CDR3 length: 16 amino acids. J gave up 3 bases and V 6 bases, and 7 bases lay outside the gene matches. The CDR3 region is CATSLTSGTYTGELFF. The CDR3 DNA is TGTGCCACCAGTCTAACTAGCGGGACGTACACCGGGGAGCTGTTTTTT.

A few counts support this clone. The rearrangement links TRBV27 to TRBJ2-5; no clear D gene. Germline CDR1 is MNHEY and CDR2 is SMNVEV (reference sequence). The CDR3 length is 14 residues. V was clipped by 4 bases and J by 6 bases, with 15 bases between them. The CDR3 DNA is TGTGCCAGCAGTTGGTCGATACAGTCAAAGACCCAGTACTTC. As protein: CASSWSIQSKTQYF.

This chain uses TRBV25-1 with TRBJ1-3, with D perhaps TRBD1 (5 bases). This CDR3 spans 13 amino acids. Germline V gene lookup returns CDR1 MGHDK and CDR2 SYGVNS. Trimming left V 1 base short and J 10 bases short, with 11 bases between. CDR3 bases: TGTGCCAGCAGTGAATTTCAGCAGGGAACCATATATTTT. It encodes CASSEFQQGTIYF.

This chain links TRBV5-6 with TRBJ2-6; unclear D gene. V shed 3 bases and J shed 4 bases, with 11 bases lying between them. CDR3 size: 15 residues. Per germline, CDR1 SGHDT and CDR2 YYEEEE. The CDR3 region is CASSYRYPGANVLTF. As DNA, the CDR3 is TGTGCCAGCAGCTACAGATACCCCGGGGCCAACGTCCTGACTTTC.

The chain carries TRBV5-1 and TRBJ1-6; D ambiguous. V lost 5 bases and J 7 bases, leaving 13 bases between the germline ends. The CDR3 extends over 14 amino acids. Germline CDR1 and CDR2: SGHRS and YFSETQ. CDR3 in DNA: TGCGCCAGCAGTCGAGACACGATAAATTCACCCCTCCACTTT. The encoded protein is CASSRDTINSPLHF.

The J gene is TRBJ2-7, the V gene TRBV28, with 8 bases identical to TRBD2. Germline V gene data show CDR1 as MDHEN and CDR2 as SYDVKM. CDR3 length: 14 residues. The trim removed 7 bases at V and 6 bases at J, leaving 11 bases unmatched. In DNA form, the CDR3 reads TGTGCCAGCACGAGAAGCGGGAGAGAGGGCGAGCAGTACTTC. It codes for CASTRSGREGEQYF.

The genes are TRBV5-4 and TRBJ2-1, with 7 nucleotides matching TRBD2. Looked up from germline, CDR1 is SGHNT and CDR2 is YYREEE (reference sequence). V was clipped by 4 bases and J by 7 bases; unmatched bases: 8. CDR3 size: 14 residues. CDR3 protein: CASSAEAGVNEQFF. Written as DNA, the CDR3 is TGTGCCAGCAGCGCGGAGGCGGGAGTTAATGAGCAGTTCTTC.

The rearrangement joins TRBV2 to TRBJ1-2; possible D gene TRBD1, 6 bases. Trimming pared 5 bases from V and 2 bases from J, leaving 12 bases between. Germline CDR1 and CDR2: SNHLY and FYNNEI. This CDR3 contains 14 residues. In nucleotides, the CDR3 is TGTGCCAGCAGTTTGTATGGACAGAACTATGGCTACACCTTC. Amino acids: CASSLYGQNYGYTF.

V and J are TRBV7-2 and TRBJ1-1; possibly TRBD1 for D (6 bases). Germline V CDR1 and CDR2: SGHTA, FQGNSA. There are 14 residues in the CDR3. Trimming stripped 2 bases from V and 3 bases from J, with 10 bases between. CDR3 loop: CASSLIPGDTEAFF. The CDR3 nucleotides are TGTGCCAGCAGCTTAATACCAGGGGACACTGAAGCTTTCTTT.